The 8 T cell receptor beta chains presented below share a single source sample, sequenced in a study of tumor-infiltrating lymphocytes in primary liver carcinoma listed by TCRdb under 2017. TRIzol reagent was used to extract blood RNA from unsorted whole blood, while the DNeasy Blood & Tissue kit provided the germline DNA. The instrument given in TCRdb is Illumina HiSeq 2500. Starting from 500 to 650 ng total RNA, TCRbeta-specific cDNA was produced by reverse transcription with a constant-region primer and ProtoScript II reverse transcriptase. Three nested multiplex PCR rounds, following a slightly modified ARM-PCR procedure, were used to build the TCRbeta libraries. The first two PCR rounds used multiplex TRBV1-TRBV30 forward primers with a Cbeta reverse primer, each for about 10 cycles. TCRdb cleaned the public reads at Q25 with fastp, built clones with MiXCR and kept in-frame beta chains. Rows are combined by CDR3 protein, so each entry shows the most common genes and DNA. Here the sample has fewer than 350,000 distinct CDR3 sequences; 65% occur a single time. The ten top clones hold 9% to 10% of the sample.

Sequenced material: peripheral blood. The source is a man aged 35 to 55 with primary liver carcinoma and hepatitis B virus infection.

About this clonotype: A read error may produce the germline difference seen at one junction end. The chain recombines TRBV11-2 with TRBJ2-7; D not certain. The CDR3 contains 13 residues. The V gene's germline CDR1 is SGHAT and CDR2 FQNNGV. This chain's CDR3 is CTSLTDGAYEQYF. The CDR3 nucleotides read TGTACCAGCTTAACCGACGGAGCCTACGAGCAGTACTTC.

The V gene is TRBV6-1, the J gene TRBJ2-1, with TRBD1 identical over 9 bases. The V segment lost 10 bases and the J segment 5 bases; nucleotides outside the gene matches: 15. The germline V gene encodes CDR1 MNHNS and CDR2 SASEGT. The CDR3 contains 16 residues. The CDR3 coding sequence is TGTGCCAACACCTGGGACAGGGCTGACTTGGACAATGAGCAGTTCTTC. It translates to CANTWDRADLDNEQFF.

Regarding this clonotype: A much larger clone lies a single base off, so this may be a read error. V usage is TRBV10-2 and J usage is TRBJ2-3, with D unresolved. This CDR3 is built from 14 residues. Germline V lookup: CDR1 WSHSY, CDR2 SAAADI. The V gene lost 3 bases and the J gene lost 0 bases, with 7 bases spanning the gap. Written as DNA, the CDR3 is TGCGCCAGCAGTGAATTGACTAGCACAGATACGCAGTATTTT. Its protein is CASSELTSTDTQYF.

This clonotype was found once. The conserved phenylalanine or tryptophan normally closing the CDR3 is absent here, so this likely arose from a read error. The chain combines TRBV5-8 with TRBJ1-1, with D unresolved. The V end was cut by 7 bases, the J end by 2 bases, with 12 bases between. Germline lookup yields CDR1 SGHTS and CDR2 YDEGEE. This CDR3 has 13 amino acids. The CDR3 protein is CASQPGLNTEAFS. The CDR3 DNA reads as TGTGCCAGCCAACCTGGACTTAACACTGAAGCTTTCTCT.

The chain's CDR3 is CASSPGQGIGPYEQYF. The DNA of the CDR3 is TGTGCCAGCAGCCCGGGACAGGGGATCGGTCCTTACGAGCAGTACTTC. The chain combines TRBV7-6 with TRBJ2-7; 10 nucleotides line up with TRBD1. CDR3 length: 16 residues. J lost 4 bases, V lost 5 bases, and 11 bases had no gene match. The V gene's germline CDR1 is SGHVS and CDR2 FNYEAQ.

The CDR3 here is CASTLSSPAGGGYTF. Here the CDR3 DNA reads TGTGCCAGCACCTTAAGTTCTCCGGCCGGGGGTGGCTACACCTTC. This sequence joins TRBV12-3 or TRBV12-4 and TRBJ1-2; a weak D match, TRBD1 (5 bases). This CDR3 is 15 amino acids long. Trimming cost V 7 bases and J 7 bases, with 22 bases left between them.

The chain is built from TRBV4-2 and TRBJ2-7; no firm D call. The ends were cut back, 3 bases at V and 7 bases at J, with 13 bases in the middle. This CDR3 has 13 residues. CDR1 and CDR2 from the germline V gene are LGHNA and YNFKEQ. CDR3 amino acids: CASSQRYEVEQYF. The CDR3 DNA reads as TGTGCCAGCAGCCAGCGTTACGAAGTGGAGCAGTACTTC.

This chain uses TRBV5-5 with TRBJ2-5; the match to TRBD1 covers 8 bases. CDR1 is SGHKS and CDR2 is YYEKEE in the germline V gene (reference sequence). V gave up 4 bases and J gave up 2 bases; unmatched junction bases: 1. The CDR3 sequence is 13 residues long. The CDR3 is CASSRTGQETQYF. CDR3 nucleotide sequence: TGTGCCAGCAGCCGGACAGGGCAAGAGACCCAGTACTTC.